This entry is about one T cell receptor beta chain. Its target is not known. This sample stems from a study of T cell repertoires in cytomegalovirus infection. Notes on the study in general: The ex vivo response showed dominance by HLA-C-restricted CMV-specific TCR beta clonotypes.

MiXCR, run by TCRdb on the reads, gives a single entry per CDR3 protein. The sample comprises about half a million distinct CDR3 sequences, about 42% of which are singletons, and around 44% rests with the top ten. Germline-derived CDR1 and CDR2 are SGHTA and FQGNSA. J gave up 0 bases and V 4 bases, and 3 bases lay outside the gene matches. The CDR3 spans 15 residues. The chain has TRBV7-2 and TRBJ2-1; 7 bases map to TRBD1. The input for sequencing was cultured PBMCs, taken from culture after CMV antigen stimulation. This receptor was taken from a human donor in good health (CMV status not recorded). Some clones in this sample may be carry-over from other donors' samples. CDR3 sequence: CASSSGQSSYNEQFF. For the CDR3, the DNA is TGTGCCAGCAGCTCGGGACAGAGCTCCTACAATGAGCAGTTCTTC.